The rows below give T cell receptor beta chains drawn from one sample of a study of blood T cell repertoires in COVID-19. The data were produced by immunoSEQ multiplex PCR, yet TCRdb's version contains in-frame clones alone and is incomplete. The sample has around 300,000 clones, 70% to 90% seen once. Sequenced input: peripheral blood. The receptors here all came from a woman in her fifties or sixties with active or convalescent COVID-19. Each CDR3 is given without its conserved first and last residue.

>TRBV15|14|TRBJ1-1
ATSRDPQGGNTEAF
>TRBV2|14|TRBJ2-1
ASSHALAGAFNEQF
>TRBV5-4|12|TRBJ2-5
ASSVTTYQETQY
>TRBV5-1|12|TRBJ1-1
ASSPGTLNTEAF
>TRBV28|12|TRBJ1-2
ASYTGKQLYGYT
>TRBV4-1|14|TRBJ2-1
ASSPRGSGGNNEQF
>TRBV7-2|14|TRBJ2-2
ASSLAGTSDTGELF
>TRBV11-2|14|TRBJ1-4
ASSLTSHATNEKLF
>TRBV7-2|12|TRBJ1-3
ASSYRQGGNTIY
>TRBV9|15|TRBJ1-4
ASSTRDRPATNEKLF
>TRBV14|10|TRBJ1-1
ASSPRAGEAF
>TRBV4-2|13|TRBJ2-1
ASSPRTILYNEQF
>TRBV5-6|14|TRBJ1-5
ASSLAGGMGNQPQH
>TRBV12-3/TRBV12-4|10|TRBJ2-1
ASRLANNEQF
>TRBV11-1|11|TRBJ2-1
ASSQGRDNEQF
>TRBV7-9|15|TRBJ2-2
ASTESLAGGRAGELF
>TRBV2|11|TRBJ2-5
ASTNHRSGRFN
>TRBV12-3/TRBV12-4|9|TRBJ2-7
ASSANYEQY
>TRBV7-8|11|TRBJ1-5
ASSVYSNQPQH
>TRBV19|13|TRBJ1-2
ASSKGGWGYYGYT
>TRBV5-1|13|TRBJ2-3
ASTILREGTDTQY
>TRBV19|14|TRBJ1-5
ASTQWGVNSNQPQH
>TRBV29-1|16|TRBJ2-1
SVEGVAGVASSYNEQF
>TRBV12-3/TRBV12-4|10|TRBJ1-4
ASSPQLEKLF
>TRBV7-9|15|TRBJ1-3
ASSSRDRLPDGNTIY
>TRBV7-2|15|TRBJ2-3
ASSLAASGSWADTQY
>TRBV10-3|13|TRBJ1-2
AIRDLAKRDYGYT
>TRBV29-1|11|TRBJ2-5
SAATTGKETQY